This T cell receptor (beta chain) was obtained from a study of T cells in tumors after PD-1 blockade. Study-level information: Treatment was either pembrolizumab 200 mg every 3 weeks or cemiplimab 350 mg every 2 weeks. Blood samples averaged around 110,000 templates (range roughly 22,000-280,000) and fewer than 40,000 unique clonotypes. Some patients also took daily vismodegib 150 mg during anti-PD-1 treatment.

The CDR3 is made up of 14 amino acids. The germline V and J ends were trimmed by 6 bases and 4 bases, with 18 bases remaining between them. Germline CDR1 is DFQATT and CDR2 is SNEGSKA (reference sequence). Note on this clone: What it recognizes is unknown.

TCRdb keeps only in-frame clones here, not all; method: immunoSEQ multiplex PCR. There are some 20,000 clones in the sample; just under 80% occur only once, and around 28% lies in the top ten. Findings of the study overall: Blood contained about 40% of the tumor's TCR clonotypes.

Sequencing used PBMCs, obtained before anti-PD-1 treatment. The sequence came from a human donor with basal cell carcinoma. V is TRBV20-1 and J is TRBJ1-1; no firm D call. CDR3 region: CSASYSQASTEAFF. CDR3 nucleotides: TGCAGTGCCAGTTACAGCCAAGCAAGCACTGAAGCTTTCTTT.